The clone carrying this T cell receptor (beta chain) was recorded a few times. The time point here: sample taken at primary tumor resection. The sequenced material consisted of unsorted whole RNA from tumor, nontumor lung or frozen PBMC. TCRdb re-called the 5' RACE reads through MiXCR, storing one row per CDR3 protein. This sample has over 5,500 distinct CDR3 sequences, with 18% found just once. This sample is part of a study of spatial heterogeneity in lung cancer. This sequence originates from a male donor with early-stage non-small cell lung cancer. This specimen was normal lung tissue next to the tumor, taken at surgery.

The CDR3: CSARDRASGIGGKETQYF. CDR3 DNA: TGCAGTGCTAGAGATCGGGCTAGCGGTATAGGAGGAAAAGAGACCCAGTACTTC. The rearrangement links TRBV20-1 to TRBJ2-5; 7 bases map to TRBD2. From germline, CDR1 is DFQATT and CDR2 SNEGSKA (reference sequence). The CDR3 extends over 18 amino acids. V lost 0 bases to trimming and J lost 3 bases; unmatched junction nucleotides: 16.